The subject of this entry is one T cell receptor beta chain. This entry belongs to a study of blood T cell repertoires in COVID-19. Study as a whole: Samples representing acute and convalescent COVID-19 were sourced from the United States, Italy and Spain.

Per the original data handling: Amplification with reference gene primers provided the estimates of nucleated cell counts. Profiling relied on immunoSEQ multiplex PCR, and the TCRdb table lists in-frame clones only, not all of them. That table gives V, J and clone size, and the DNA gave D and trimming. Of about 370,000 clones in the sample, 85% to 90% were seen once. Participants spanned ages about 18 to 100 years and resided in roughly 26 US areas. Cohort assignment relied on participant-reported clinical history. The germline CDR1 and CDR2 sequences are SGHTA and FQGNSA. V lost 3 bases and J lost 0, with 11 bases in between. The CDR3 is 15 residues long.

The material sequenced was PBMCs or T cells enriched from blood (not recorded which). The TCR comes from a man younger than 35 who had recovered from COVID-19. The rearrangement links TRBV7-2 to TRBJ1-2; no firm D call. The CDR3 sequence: CASSFGGITNYGYTF. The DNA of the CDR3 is TGTGCCAGCAGCTTCGGAGGGATTACTAACTATGGCTACACCTTC.